The entry below describes one T cell receptor (beta chain). Its target antigen remains unknown. The junction departs from the called germline gene at one end, perhaps through a read error. This record belongs to a study of T cell repertoires in ileal Crohn's disease (dated by TCRdb to about 2019). Background on the whole study: At the time of surgery, roughly 40% of patients were active smokers, and the median duration of disease was around eight years. The TCR repertoire was analysed in about 62 patients with Crohn's disease drawn from a prospective multicentre cohort. Roughly half of the patients were given postoperative therapy, with around eleven receiving thiopurines and about 19 receiving anti-TNF agents. The study was conducted in parallel with a multicentre cohort that was designed to identify predictors of early endoscopic recurrence following ileocolonic resection. Every patient underwent surgery because of a complication, which was stricturing disease in roughly 60% of cases and penetrating disease in about 39%. A Rutgeerts score higher than i0 was the definition used for endoscopic postoperative recurrence. The study sequenced 150 to 200 mucosal samples from more than 50 patients, taken at several locations on the surgical specimen and at postoperative endoscopy.

For commercial TCRB immunosequencing, approximately 460 nanograms of biopsy DNA were submitted for each sample. Adaptive Biotechnology amplified CDR3 regions from genomic DNA with a two-step multiplex PCR that controlled for amplification bias. Primers covering every V and J gene segment were used in the first PCR, while barcodes and Illumina adapters were added in the second PCR. CDR3 libraries were sequenced using an Illumina instrument. On the authors' methods: The analysis drew on both the pipelines supplied by the vendor and custom analysis of the raw data in R/Bioconductor running R version 3.3.0. Clonality, which ranges from 0 to 1, was calculated as the inverse of the normalised Shannon entropy across all productive clones. High-frequency clones were defined as the share of the repertoire taken up by the top 100 clones, keeping only clones that passed a 95% confidence test. Overlap between samples was measured with the Morisita-Horn index, while repertoire diversity was measured with the Simpson index. TCRdb took over this immuneACCESS table, retaining in-frame rearrangements with V and J assigned. Such tables are incomplete; in checked studies, under half of the missing clones stem from an unresolved V gene, and the remainder is unexplained. V and J calls and clone size come straight from that table; D and trimming were deduced from the DNA. Here the sample has 13,000 to 15,000 clones; around four fifths occur a single time. Almost 6.5% of the sample lies in the top ten.

As encoded in the germline V gene (reference sequence), CDR1 is SGHAT while CDR2 is FQDESV. The CDR3 runs 12 residues from the cysteine to the phenylalanine. Only the CDR3 DNA stays, 36 bases, in frame from base 1. What the work shows at the level of the full study, not this receptor alone: Higher high-frequency clone percentages at surgery were associated with endoscopic recurrence; all patients with clonality above 26.8% (18/57) had recurrence. Only a subgroup of patients, of unstated size, had their mucosal CD4 and CD8 T cells sorted and sequenced. Compared with non-smokers, patients who were active smokers at surgery showed a significantly higher proportion of clonal expansions (approximately 26% vs 17%, p=0.02). More high-frequency clones were carried by sorted CD8 T cells than by CD4 T cells, suggesting that mucosal expansions were mainly CD8.

Eligible patients were adults with ileal or ileocolonic Crohn's disease who had an indication for ileocolonic resection. Whole ileal mucosal biopsies were kept frozen at -80 degrees C prior to DNA extraction. Genomic DNA was extracted from frozen whole biopsies using a TRizol-based method and was quantified with a NanoDrop 2000 spectrophotometer. This receptor was taken from an adult with Crohn's disease. The chain is encoded by TRBV11-1 joined to TRBJ2-7, with TRBD2 tentatively as D gene (6 bases match). Specimen: ileal tissue. DNA sequence: TGTGCCAGCAGCGAGTCCATCGGGACTCCACACTTC. Its protein is CASSESIGTPHF.